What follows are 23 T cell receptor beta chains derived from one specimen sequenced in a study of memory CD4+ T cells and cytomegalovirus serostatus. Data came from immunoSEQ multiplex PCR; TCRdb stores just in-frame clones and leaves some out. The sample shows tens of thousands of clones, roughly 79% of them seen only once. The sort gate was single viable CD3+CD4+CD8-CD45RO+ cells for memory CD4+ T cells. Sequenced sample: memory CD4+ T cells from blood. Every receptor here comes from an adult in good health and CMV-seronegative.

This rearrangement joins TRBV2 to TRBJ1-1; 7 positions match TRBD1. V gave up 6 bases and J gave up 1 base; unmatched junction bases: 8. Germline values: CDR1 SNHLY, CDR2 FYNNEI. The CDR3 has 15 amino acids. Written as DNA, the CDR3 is TGTGCCAGCAGGGAAAGGGGGCTTGAGAACACTGAAGCTTTCTTT. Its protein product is CASRERGLENTEAFF.

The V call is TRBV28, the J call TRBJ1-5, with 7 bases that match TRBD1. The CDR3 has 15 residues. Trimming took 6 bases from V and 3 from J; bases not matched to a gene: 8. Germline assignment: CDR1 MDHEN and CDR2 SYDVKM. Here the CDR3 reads CASRPYRGTNQPQHF. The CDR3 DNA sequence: TGTGCCAGCAGACCCTACAGGGGTACCAATCAGCCCCAGCATTTT.

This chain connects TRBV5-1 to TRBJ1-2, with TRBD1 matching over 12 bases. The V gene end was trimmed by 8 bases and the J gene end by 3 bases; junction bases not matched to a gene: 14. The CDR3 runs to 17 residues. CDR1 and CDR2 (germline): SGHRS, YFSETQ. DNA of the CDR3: TGCGCCAGTAAACCCAAGGGACAGGGGGCCCATGACTATGGCTACACCTTC. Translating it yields CASKPKGQGAHDYGYTF.

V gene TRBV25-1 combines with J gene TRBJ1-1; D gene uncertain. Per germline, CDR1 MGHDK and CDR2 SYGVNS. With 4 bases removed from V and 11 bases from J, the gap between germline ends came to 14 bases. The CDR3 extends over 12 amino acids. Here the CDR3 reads CASSGLGERAFF. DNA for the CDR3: TGTGCCAGCAGTGGACTCGGGGAGCGGGCTTTCTTT.

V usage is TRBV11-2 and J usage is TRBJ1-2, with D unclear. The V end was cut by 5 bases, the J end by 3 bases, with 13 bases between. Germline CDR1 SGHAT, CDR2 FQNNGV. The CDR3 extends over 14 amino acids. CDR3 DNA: TGTGCCAGCAGCCCCTCGGGTAGGGACTATGGCTACACCTTC. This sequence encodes CASSPSGRDYGYTF.

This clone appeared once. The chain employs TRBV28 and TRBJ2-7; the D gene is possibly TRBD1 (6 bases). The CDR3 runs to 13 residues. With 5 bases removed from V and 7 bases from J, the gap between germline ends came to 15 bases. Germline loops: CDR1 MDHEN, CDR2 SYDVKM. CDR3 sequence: CASSRNQGREQYF. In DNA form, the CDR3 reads TGTGCCAGCAGTCGAAATCAGGGGCGTGAGCAGTACTTC.

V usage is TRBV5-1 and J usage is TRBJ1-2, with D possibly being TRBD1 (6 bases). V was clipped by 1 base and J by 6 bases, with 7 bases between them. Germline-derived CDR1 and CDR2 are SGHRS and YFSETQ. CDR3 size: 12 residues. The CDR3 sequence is CASSLTGNGYTF. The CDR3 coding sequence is TGCGCCAGCAGCTTGACAGGGAATGGCTACACCTTC.

CDR3 amino acids: CASSFGQGAPYEQYF. The CDR3 region has the DNA TGTGCCAGCAGCTTCGGACAGGGGGCTCCCTACGAGCAGTACTTC. The chain has TRBV7-3 and TRBJ2-7, with 11 positions matching TRBD1. V lost 3 bases and J lost 2; bases outside the gene matches: 3. The length of the CDR3 is 15 residues. Germline CDR1 and CDR2: SGHTA and FQGTGA.

CDR3 residues: CAGLEGRGRGNYGYTF. In DNA, the CDR3 is TGTGCCGGACTCGAGGGCAGGGGGCGCGGTAACTATGGCTACACCTTC. V gene TRBV30 combines with J gene TRBJ1-2; 8 bases match TRBD1. There are 16 residues in the CDR3. V lost 8 bases and J lost 1; bases outside the gene matches: 15. Germline CDR1 reads GTSNPN; CDR2 reads SVGIG (reference sequence). The full variable domain, rest sourced from reference TRBV30 and TRBJ1-2, is SQTIHQWPATLVQPVGSPLSLECTVEGTSNPNLYWYRQAAGRGLQLLFYSVGIGQISSEVPQNLSASRPQDRQFILSSKKLLLSDSGFYLCAGLEGRGRGNYGYTFGSGTRLTVV.

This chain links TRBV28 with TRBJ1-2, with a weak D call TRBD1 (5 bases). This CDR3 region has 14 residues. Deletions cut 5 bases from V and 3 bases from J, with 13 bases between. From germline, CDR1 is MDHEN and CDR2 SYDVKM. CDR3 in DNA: TGTGCCAGCAGTCCCCCCGGGACGGACTATGGCTACACCTTC. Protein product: CASSPPGTDYGYTF.

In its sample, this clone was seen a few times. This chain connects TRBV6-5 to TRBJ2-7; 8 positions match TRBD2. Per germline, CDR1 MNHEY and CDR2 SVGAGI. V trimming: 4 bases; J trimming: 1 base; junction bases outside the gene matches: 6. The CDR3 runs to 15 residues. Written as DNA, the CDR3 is TGTGCCAGCAGTTCGGGGGGGCTCGCTTCCTACGAGCAGTACTTC. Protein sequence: CASSSGGLASYEQYF.

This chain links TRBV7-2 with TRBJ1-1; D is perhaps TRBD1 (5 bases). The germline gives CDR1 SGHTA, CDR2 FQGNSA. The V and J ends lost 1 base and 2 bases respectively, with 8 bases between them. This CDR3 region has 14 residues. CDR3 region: CASSLEQVNTEAFF. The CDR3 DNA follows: TGTGCCAGCAGCTTAGAACAGGTTAACACTGAAGCTTTCTTT.

The CDR3 DNA reads as TGTGCCAGCAGCCAGACAGCTCTCTCGGGACGGAGGGTTGGAAACACCATATATTTT. Translation gives CASSQTALSGRRVGNTIYF. The chain uses TRBV7-8 and TRBJ1-3; possibly TRBD1 for D (5 bases). Trimming removed 5 bases at V and 3 bases at J, with 26 bases between. The CDR3 loop spans 19 amino acids. Germline CDR1 SGHVS, CDR2 FQNEAQ.

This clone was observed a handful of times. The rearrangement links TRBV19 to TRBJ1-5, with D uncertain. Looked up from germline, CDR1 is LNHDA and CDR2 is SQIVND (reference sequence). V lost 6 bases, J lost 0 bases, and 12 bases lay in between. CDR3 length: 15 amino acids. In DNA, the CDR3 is TGTGCCAGTAGGAAACAGCGTTATAGCAATCAGCCCCAGCATTTT. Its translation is CASRKQRYSNQPQHF.

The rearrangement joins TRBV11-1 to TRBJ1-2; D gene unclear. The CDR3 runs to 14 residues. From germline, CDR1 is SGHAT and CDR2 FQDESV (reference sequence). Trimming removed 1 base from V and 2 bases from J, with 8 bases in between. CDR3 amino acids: CASSLVASNYGYTF. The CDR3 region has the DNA TGTGCCAGCAGCTTAGTTGCCAGCAACTATGGCTACACCTTC. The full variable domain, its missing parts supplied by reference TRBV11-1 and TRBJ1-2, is EAEVAQSPRYKITEKSQAVAFWCDPISGHATLYWYRQILGQGPELLVQFQDESVVDDSQLPKDRFSAERLKGVDSTLKIQPAELGDSAMYLCASSLVASNYGYTFGSGTRLTVV.

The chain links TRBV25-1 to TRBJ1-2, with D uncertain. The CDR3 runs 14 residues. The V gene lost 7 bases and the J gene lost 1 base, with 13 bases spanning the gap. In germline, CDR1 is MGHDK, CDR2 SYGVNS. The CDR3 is CASNDGPNNYGYTF. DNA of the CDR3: TGTGCCAGCAACGACGGCCCGAATAACTATGGCTACACCTTC.

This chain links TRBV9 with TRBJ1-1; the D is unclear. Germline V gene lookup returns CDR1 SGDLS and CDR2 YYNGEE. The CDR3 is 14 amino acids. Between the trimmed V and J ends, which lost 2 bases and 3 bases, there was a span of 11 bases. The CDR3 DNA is TGTGCCAGCAGCGTTCTCTTCGGGGACACTGAAGCTTTCTTT. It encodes CASSVLFGDTEAFF.

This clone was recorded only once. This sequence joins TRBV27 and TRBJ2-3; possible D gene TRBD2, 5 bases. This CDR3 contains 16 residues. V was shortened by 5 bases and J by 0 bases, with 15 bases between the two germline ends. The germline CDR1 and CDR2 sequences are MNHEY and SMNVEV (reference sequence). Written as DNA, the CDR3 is TGTGCCAGCAGTCCCAATAGCGTGACTAGCACAGATACGCAGTATTTT. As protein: CASSPNSVTSTDTQYF.

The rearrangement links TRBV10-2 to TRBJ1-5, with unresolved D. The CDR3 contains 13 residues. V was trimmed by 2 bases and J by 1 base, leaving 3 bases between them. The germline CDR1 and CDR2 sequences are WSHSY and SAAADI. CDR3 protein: CASSEASNQPQHF. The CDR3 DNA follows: TGCGCCAGCAGTGAGGCCAGCAATCAGCCCCAGCATTTT.

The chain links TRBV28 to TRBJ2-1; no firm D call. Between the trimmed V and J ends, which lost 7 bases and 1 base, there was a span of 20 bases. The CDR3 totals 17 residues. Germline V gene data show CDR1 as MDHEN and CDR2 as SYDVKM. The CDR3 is CASTSERVLKSYNEQFF. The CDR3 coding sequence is TGTGCCAGCACTTCAGAACGGGTCTTAAAATCCTACAATGAGCAGTTCTTC.

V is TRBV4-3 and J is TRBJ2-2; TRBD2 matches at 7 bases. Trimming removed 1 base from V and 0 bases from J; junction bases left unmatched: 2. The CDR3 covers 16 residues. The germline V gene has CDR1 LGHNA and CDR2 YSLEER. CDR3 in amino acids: CASSQGGTTNTGELFF. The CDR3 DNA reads TGCGCCAGCAGCCAAGGGGGGACTACGAACACCGGGGAGCTGTTTTTT.

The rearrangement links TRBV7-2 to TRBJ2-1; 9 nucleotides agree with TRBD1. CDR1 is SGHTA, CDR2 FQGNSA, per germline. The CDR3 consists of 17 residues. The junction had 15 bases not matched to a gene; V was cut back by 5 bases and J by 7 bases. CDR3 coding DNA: TGTGCCAGCAGCGCCTTCCCCCGGACAGGGGTTAGGAATGAGCAGTTCTTC. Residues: CASSAFPRTGVRNEQFF.

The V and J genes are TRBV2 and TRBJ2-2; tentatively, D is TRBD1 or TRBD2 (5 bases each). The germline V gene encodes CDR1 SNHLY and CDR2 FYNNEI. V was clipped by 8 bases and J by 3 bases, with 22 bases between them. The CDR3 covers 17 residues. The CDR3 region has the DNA TGTGCCAGCCAACGAGGGATAGTTGGGACGGACACCGGGGAGCTGTTTTTT. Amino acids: CASQRGIVGTDTGELFF.